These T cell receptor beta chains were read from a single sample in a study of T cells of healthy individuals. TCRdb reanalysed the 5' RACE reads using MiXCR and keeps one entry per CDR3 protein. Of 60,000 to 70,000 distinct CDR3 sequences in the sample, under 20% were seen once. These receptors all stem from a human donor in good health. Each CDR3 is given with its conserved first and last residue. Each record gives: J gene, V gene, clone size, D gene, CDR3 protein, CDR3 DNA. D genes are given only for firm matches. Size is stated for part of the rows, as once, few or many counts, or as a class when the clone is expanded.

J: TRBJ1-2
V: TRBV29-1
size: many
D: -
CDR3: CSVTSNYGYTF
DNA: TGCAGCGTTACCTCTAACTATGGCTACACCTTC

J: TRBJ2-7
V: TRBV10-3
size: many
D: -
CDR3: CAISADSPEQYF
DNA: TGTGCCATCAGTGCGGACAGTCCCGAGCAGTACTTC

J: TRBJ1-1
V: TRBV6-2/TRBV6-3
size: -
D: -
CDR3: CASSMVSEAFF
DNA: TGTGCCAGCAGTATGGTGTCTGAAGCTTTCTTT

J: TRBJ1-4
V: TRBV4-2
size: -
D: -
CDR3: CASSQRADGHLFF
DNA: TGTGCCAGCAGCCAACGGGCCGACGGACACCTGTTTTTT

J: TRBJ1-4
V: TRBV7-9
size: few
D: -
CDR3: CASSLEVRREWDEKLFF
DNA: TGTGCCAGCAGCTTAGAGGTCCGCAGGGAATGGGATGAAAAACTGTTTTTT

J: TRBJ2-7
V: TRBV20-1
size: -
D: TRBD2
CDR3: CSARLAGAPYEQYF
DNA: TGCAGTGCTAGATTAGCGGGAGCCCCCTACGAGCAGTACTTC

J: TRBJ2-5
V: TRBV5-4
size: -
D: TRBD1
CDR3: CASSPWTGTEETQYF
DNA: TGTGCCAGCAGCCCGTGGACAGGGACGGAAGAGACCCAGTACTTC

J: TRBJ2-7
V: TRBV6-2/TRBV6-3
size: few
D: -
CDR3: CASSPFSVYEQYF
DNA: TGTGCCAGCAGTCCATTTAGCGTCTACGAGCAGTACTTC

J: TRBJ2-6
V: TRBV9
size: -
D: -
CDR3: CASSVAFSGANVLTF
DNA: TGTGCCAGCAGCGTAGCATTCTCTGGGGCCAACGTCCTGACTTTC

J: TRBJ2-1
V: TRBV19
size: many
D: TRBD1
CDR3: CASGQGTYNEQFF
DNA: TGTGCCAGTGGACAGGGGACCTACAATGAGCAGTTCTTC

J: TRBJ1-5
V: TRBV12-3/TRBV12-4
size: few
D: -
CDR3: CASRVSFESQPQHF
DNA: TGTGCCAGCAGAGTCTCCTTCGAAAGTCAGCCCCAGCATTTT

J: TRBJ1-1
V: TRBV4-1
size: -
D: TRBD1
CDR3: CASSQGRTGDAAFF
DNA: TGCGCCAGCAGCCAAGGTCGGACAGGGGATGCAGCTTTCTTT

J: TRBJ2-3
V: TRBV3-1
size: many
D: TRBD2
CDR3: CASSQLAGGYTDTQYF
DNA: TGTGCCAGCAGCCAGCTAGCGGGGGGTTACACAGATACGCAGTATTTT

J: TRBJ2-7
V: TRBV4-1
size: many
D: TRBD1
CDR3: CASSHYRGTSYEQYF
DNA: TGCGCCAGCAGCCACTACAGGGGAACCTCCTACGAGCAGTACTTC

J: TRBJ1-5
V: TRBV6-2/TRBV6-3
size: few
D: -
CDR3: CASSYPGHLNQPQHF
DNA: TGTGCCAGCAGTTACCCGGGACACCTCAATCAGCCCCAGCATTTT